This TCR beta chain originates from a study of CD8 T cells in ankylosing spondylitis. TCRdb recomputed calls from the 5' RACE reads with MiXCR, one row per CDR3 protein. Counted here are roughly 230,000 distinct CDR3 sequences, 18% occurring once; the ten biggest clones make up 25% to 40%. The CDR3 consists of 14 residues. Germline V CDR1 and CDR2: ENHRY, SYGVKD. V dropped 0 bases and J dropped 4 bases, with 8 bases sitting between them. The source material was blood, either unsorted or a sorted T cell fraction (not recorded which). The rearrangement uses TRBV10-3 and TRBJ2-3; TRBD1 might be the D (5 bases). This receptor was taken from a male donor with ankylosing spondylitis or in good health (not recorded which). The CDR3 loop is CAISESVRADTQYF. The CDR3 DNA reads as TGTGCCATCAGTGAGTCGGTCAGGGCAGATACGCAGTATTTT.